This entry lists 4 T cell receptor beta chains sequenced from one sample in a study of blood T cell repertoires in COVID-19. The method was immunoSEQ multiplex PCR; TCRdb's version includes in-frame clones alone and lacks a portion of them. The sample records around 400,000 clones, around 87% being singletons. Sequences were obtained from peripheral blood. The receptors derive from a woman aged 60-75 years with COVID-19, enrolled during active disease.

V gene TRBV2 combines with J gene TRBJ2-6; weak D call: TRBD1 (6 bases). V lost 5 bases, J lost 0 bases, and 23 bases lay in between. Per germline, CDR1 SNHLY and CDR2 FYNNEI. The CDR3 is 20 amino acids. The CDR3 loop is CASSQQGSFISSSGANVLTF. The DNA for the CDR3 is TGTGCCAGCAGTCAACAGGGTTCCTTTATTTCCTCCTCTGGGGCCAACGTCCTGACTTTC.

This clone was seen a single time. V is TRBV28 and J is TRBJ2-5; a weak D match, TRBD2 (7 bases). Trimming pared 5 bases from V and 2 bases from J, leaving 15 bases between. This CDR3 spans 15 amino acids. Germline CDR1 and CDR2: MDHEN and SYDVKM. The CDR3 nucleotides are TGTGCCAGCAGTCTTCGGGGGGCGGGACAAGAGACCCAGTACTTC. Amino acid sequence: CASSLRGAGQETQYF.

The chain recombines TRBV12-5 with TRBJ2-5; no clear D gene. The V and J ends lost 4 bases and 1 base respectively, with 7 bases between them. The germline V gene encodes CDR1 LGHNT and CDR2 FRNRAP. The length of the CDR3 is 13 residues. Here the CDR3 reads CASGSLGQETQYF. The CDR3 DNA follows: TGTGCTAGTGGTTCTCTCGGCCAAGAGACCCAGTACTTC.

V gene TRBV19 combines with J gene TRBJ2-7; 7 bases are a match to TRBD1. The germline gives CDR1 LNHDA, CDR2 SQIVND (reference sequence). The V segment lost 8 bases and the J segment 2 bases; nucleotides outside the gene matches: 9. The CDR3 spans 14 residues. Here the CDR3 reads CASGRQGMPYEQYF. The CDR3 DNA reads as TGTGCCAGTGGGAGACAGGGAATGCCCTACGAGCAGTACTTC.